The 13 T cell receptor beta chains listed next were all sequenced from one sample in a study of beta chain features in type 1 diabetes. Study findings and constraints: Type 1 diabetes patients had moderately but significantly shorter TCRB CDR3s in all four CD4+ subsets.

All of the isolated RNA was reverse transcribed, so expressed TCRB transcripts were sequenced. Libraries were prepared by immunoSEQ multiplex PCR; TCRdb keeps only in-frame clonotypes and omits some of them. The data contain around 40,000 clones, roughly 70% of them seen just once; the ten biggest clones take up less than 2.5%. Their recognized antigens are unknown. Sequencing was performed on Tregs from blood. Receptors were obtained from a woman aged 18-29 years with type 1 diabetes.

The chain recombines TRBV18 with TRBJ1-1, with D maybe TRBD1 (5 bases). Germline V lookup: CDR1 KGHSH, CDR2 LQKENI. The ends were cut back, 5 bases at V and 0 bases at J, with 10 bases in the middle. The CDR3 has 14 residues. CDR3 in DNA: TGTGCCAGCTCATCGGGGGATATGAACACTGAAGCTTTCTTT. Translation: CASSSGDMNTEAFF.

The chain recombines TRBV18 with TRBJ2-3, with TRBD2 identical over 8 bases. The junction had 6 bases not matched to a gene; V was cut back by 2 bases and J by 5 bases. Germline CDR1 reads KGHSH; CDR2 reads LQKENI. The CDR3 has 15 residues. The CDR3 sequence is CASSPYSGAGDTQYF. The CDR3 nucleotides are TGTGCCAGCTCACCATATAGCGGGGCGGGAGATACGCAGTATTTT.

This chain links TRBV7-9 with TRBJ1-1; D is unclear. CDR1 is SEHNR, CDR2 FQNEAQ, per germline (reference sequence). V was cut by 1 base and J by 4 bases, with 10 bases left in between. The CDR3 contains 14 residues. The CDR3 nucleotides are TGTGCCAGCAGCTTAGAGCACAGCGGCACTGAAGCTTTCTTT. Residues: CASSLEHSGTEAFF.

The V and J genes are TRBV18 and TRBJ1-2; D unresolved. V shed 1 base and J shed 8 bases, with 8 bases lying between them. CDR3 length: 12 residues. Germline V gene sequence: CDR1 KGHSH, CDR2 LQKENI. CDR3: CASSPQLEGYTF. The CDR3 DNA follows: TGTGCCAGCTCACCACAGCTTGAGGGCTACACCTTC.

The chain recombines TRBV6-1 with TRBJ2-5; D perhaps matches TRBD2 (5 bases). The V gene lost 7 bases and the J gene lost 7 bases, with 16 bases spanning the gap. Germline CDR1 and CDR2: MNHNS and SASEGT. This CDR3 comprises 13 residues. The CDR3 DNA is TGTGCCAGCACGACTACCACGGCGGGGACCCAGTACTTC. It yields the protein CASTTTTAGTQYF.

The genes are TRBV9 and TRBJ2-7; TRBD1 matches 7 bases. CDR3 length equals 16 residues. The trim removed 3 bases at V and 0 bases at J, leaving 9 bases unmatched. Looked up from germline, CDR1 is SGDLS and CDR2 is YYNGEE. CDR3 protein: CASSGRRDSVSYEQYF. The CDR3 nucleotides are TGTGCCAGCAGCGGCCGACGGGACAGTGTCTCCTACGAGCAGTACTTC.

This chain links TRBV30 with TRBJ2-1; possible D gene TRBD2, 5 bases. Germline V gives CDR1 GTSNPN, CDR2 SVGIG (reference sequence). The V and J ends lost 1 base and 10 bases respectively, with 20 bases between them. This CDR3 comprises 15 residues. Here the CDR3 reads CAWSGPGPLSGEQFF. The CDR3 nucleotides read TGTGCCTGGAGTGGCCCGGGCCCTTTGAGCGGCGAGCAGTTCTTC. The full variable domain, completed using reference TRBV30 and TRBJ2-1, is SQTIHQWPATLVQPVGSPLSLECTVEGTSNPNLYWYRQAAGRGLQLLFYSVGIGQISSEVPQNLSASRPQDRQFILSSKKLLLSDSGFYLCAWSGPGPLSGEQFFGPGTRLTVL.

This clone was counted between two and nine times. The gene calls are TRBV4-3 and TRBJ1-5; 7 positions match TRBD1. Germline values: CDR1 LGHNA, CDR2 YSLEER. Unmatched junction bases numbered 4, after V lost 0 bases and J lost 5 bases. The length of the CDR3 is 15 residues. The CDR3, as DNA: TGCGCCAGCAGCCAAGAGAGGCAGGGGGATCAGCCCCAGCATTTT. Translated: CASSQERQGDQPQHF.

The chain uses TRBV6-5 and TRBJ2-3; no clear D. CDR3 length: 15 residues. Looked up from germline, CDR1 is MNHEY and CDR2 is SVGAGI. V lost 5 bases and J 0 bases, leaving 12 bases between the germline ends. The DNA of the CDR3 is TGTGCCAGCAGTGGCAGGTTAACCAGCACAGATACGCAGTATTTT. Protein product: CASSGRLTSTDTQYF.

The chain links TRBV19 to TRBJ2-6; the D is unclear. The CDR3 is 17 residues long. V was pared by 3 bases and J by 0 bases, with 12 bases between. Germline V gives CDR1 LNHDA, CDR2 SQIVND (reference sequence). The CDR3 DNA reads as TGTGCCAGTAGTATGGGCAGAGATCCCTCTGGGGCCAACGTCCTGACTTTC. This codes for CASSMGRDPSGANVLTF.

The chain couples TRBV30 to TRBJ1-5; 9 bases fit TRBD1. Germline V CDR1 and CDR2: GTSNPN, SVGIG (reference sequence). The V segment lost 3 bases and the J segment 5 bases; nucleotides outside the gene matches: 8. The CDR3 is 15 residues long. This CDR3 reads CAWSRGQGGDQPQHF. CDR3 sequence (DNA): TGTGCCTGGAGCAGGGGACAGGGTGGGGATCAGCCCCAGCATTTT. The complete variable domain, with remaining parts taken from reference TRBV30 and TRBJ1-5, reads SQTIHQWPATLVQPVGSPLSLECTVEGTSNPNLYWYRQAAGRGLQLLFYSVGIGQISSEVPQNLSASRPQDRQFILSSKKLLLSDSGFYLCAWSRGQGGDQPQHFGDGTRLSIL.

This clone showed up just a few times. The rearrangement uses TRBV5-4 and TRBJ2-1; tentatively, D is TRBD1 (5 bases). With 3 bases removed from V and 3 bases from J, the gap between germline ends came to 16 bases. Germline V lookup: CDR1 SGHNT, CDR2 YYREEE (reference sequence). There are 16 residues in the CDR3. The CDR3 here is CASSSGSGSVYNEQFF. CDR3 nucleotides: TGTGCCAGCAGCTCAGGATCAGGGTCGGTCTACAATGAGCAGTTCTTC.

This chain's CDR3 is CASSAGSRRPRGYTF. In nucleotides, the CDR3 is TGTGCCAGCTCAGCGGGGTCCAGAAGACCCAGGGGCTACACCTTC. This rearrangement joins TRBV18 to TRBJ1-2; no definite D call. Trimming took off 5 bases at V and 8 bases at J, with 21 bases between the two ends. Germline assignment: CDR1 KGHSH and CDR2 LQKENI. There are 15 residues in the CDR3.